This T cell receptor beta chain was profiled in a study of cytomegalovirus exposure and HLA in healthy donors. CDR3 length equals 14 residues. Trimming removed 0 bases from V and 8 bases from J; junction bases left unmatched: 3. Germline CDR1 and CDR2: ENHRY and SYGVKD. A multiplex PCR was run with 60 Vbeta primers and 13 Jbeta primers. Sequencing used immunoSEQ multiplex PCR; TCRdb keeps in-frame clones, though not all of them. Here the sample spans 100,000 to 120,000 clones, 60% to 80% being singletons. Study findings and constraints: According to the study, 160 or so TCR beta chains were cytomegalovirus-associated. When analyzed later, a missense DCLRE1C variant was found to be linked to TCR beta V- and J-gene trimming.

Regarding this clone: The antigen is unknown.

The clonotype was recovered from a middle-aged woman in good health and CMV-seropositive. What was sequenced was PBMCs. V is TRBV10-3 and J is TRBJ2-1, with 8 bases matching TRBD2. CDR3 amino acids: CAISESTSEDEQFF. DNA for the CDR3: TGTGCCATCAGTGAGTCGACTAGCGAGGATGAGCAGTTCTTC.